This T cell receptor (beta chain) is from a study of blood T cell repertoires in COVID-19. Overall study context: The origin of the acute and convalescent COVID-19 samples was the United States, Italy and Spain. From T cells, B-cell-depleted T cells, or PBMCs came the material, which was cDNA or gDNA.

Original processing methods: Estimated nucleated cell counts came from reference gene primer amplification. Data came from immunoSEQ multiplex PCR; TCRdb stores just in-frame clones and leaves some out. For V, J and clone size, that table is used; D and trimming come from the DNA. The sample shows approximately 200,000 clones, about nine tenths of them seen only once. Germline V gene lookup returns CDR1 SGHRS and CDR2 YFSETQ. This CDR3 region has 16 residues. V shed 0 bases, J shed 6 bases, and the junction held 7 bases outside the gene matches. The chain links TRBV5-1 to TRBJ2-7; 12 bases agree with TRBD2. The source material was peripheral blood. The source of this sequence is a woman aged 55-70 years with acute or convalescent COVID-19. CDR3 amino acids: CASSLAGLAGPGEQYF. The CDR3 nucleotides read TGCGCCAGCAGCTTGGCCGGACTAGCGGGACCGGGCGAGCAGTACTTC.